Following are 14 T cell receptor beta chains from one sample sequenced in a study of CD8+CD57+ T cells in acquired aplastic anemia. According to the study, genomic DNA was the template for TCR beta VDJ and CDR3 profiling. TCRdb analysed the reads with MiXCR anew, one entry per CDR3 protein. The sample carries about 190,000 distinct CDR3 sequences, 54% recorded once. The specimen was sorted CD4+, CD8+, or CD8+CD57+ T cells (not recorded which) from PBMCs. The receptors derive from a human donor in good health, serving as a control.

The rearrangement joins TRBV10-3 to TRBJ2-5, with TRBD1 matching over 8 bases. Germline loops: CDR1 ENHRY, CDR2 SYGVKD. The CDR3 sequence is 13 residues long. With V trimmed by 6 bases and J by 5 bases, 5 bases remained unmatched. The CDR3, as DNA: TGTGCCATCAGCCGGGACAGGATGGAGACCCAGTACTTC. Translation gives CAISRDRMETQYF.

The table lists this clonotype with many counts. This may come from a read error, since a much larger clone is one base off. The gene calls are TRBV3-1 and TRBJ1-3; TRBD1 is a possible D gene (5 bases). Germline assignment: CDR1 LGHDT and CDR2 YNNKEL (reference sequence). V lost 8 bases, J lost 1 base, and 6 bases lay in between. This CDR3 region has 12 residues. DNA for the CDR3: TGTGCCAGCGGGGGTTCTGGAAACACCATATATTTT. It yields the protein CASGGSGNTIYF.

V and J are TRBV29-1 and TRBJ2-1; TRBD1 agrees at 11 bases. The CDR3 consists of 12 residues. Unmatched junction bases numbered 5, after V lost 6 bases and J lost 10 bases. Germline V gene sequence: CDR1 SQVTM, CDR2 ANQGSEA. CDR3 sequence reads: CSVGTGGEEQFF. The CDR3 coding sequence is TGCAGCGTCGGGACAGGGGGAGAGGAGCAGTTCTTC.

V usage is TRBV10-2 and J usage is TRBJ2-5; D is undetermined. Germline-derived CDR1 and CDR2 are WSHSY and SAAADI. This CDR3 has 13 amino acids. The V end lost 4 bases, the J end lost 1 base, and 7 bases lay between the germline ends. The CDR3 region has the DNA TGCGCCAGCAGTGGACAACTCCAAGAGACCCAGTACTTC. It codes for CASSGQLQETQYF.

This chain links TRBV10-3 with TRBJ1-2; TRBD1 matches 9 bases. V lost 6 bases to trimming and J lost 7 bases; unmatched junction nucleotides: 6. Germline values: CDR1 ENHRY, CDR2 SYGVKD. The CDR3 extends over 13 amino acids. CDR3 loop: CAIRLQGAGGYTF. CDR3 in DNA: TGTGCCATCAGGCTACAGGGGGCAGGTGGCTACACCTTC.

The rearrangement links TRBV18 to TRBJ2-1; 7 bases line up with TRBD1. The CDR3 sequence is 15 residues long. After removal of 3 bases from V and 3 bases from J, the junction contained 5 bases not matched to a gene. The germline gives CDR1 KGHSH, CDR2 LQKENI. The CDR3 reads CASSPPGGIYNEQFF. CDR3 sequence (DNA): TGTGCCAGCTCACCGCCAGGGGGTATCTACAATGAGCAGTTCTTC.

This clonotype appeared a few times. In DNA form, the CDR3 reads TGTGCCAGCAGTTTAGAAAGGGAGGGGCCTCATTCACCCCTCCACTTT. It specifies CASSLEREGPHSPLHF. The chain is built from TRBV12-3 or TRBV12-4 and TRBJ1-6; tentatively, D is TRBD1 (5 bases). The V gene lost 1 base and the J gene lost 8 bases, with 15 bases spanning the gap. The CDR3 runs to 16 residues.

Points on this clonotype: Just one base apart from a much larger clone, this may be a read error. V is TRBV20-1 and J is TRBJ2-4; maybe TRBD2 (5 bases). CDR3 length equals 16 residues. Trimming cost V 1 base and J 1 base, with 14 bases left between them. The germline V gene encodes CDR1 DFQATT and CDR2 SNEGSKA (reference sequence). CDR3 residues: CSARGVYGDAKNIQYF. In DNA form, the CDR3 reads TGCAGTGCTAGAGGGGTTTACGGGGATGCCAAAAACATTCAGTACTTC.

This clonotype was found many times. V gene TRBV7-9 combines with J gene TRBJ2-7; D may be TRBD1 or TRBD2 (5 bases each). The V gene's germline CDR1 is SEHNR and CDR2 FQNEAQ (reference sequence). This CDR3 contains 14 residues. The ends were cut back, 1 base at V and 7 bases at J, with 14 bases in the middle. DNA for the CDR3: TGTGCCAGCAGCTTAGACGAGGGGCTTGGGGAGCAGTACTTC. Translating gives CASSLDEGLGEQYF. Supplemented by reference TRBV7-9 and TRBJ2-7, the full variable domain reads DTGVSQNPRHKITKRGQNVTFRCDPISEHNRLYWYRQTLGQGPEFLTYFQNEAQLEKSRLLSDRFSAERPKGSFSTLEIQRTEQGDSAMYLCASSLDEGLGEQYFGPGTRLTVT.

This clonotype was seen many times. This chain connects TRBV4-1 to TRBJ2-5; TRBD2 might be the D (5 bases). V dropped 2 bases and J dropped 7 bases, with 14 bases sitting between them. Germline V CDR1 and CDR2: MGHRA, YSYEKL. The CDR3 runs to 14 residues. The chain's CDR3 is CASSQIGSGGTQYF. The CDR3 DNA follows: TGCGCCAGCAGCCAAATAGGGAGTGGTGGGACCCAGTACTTC.

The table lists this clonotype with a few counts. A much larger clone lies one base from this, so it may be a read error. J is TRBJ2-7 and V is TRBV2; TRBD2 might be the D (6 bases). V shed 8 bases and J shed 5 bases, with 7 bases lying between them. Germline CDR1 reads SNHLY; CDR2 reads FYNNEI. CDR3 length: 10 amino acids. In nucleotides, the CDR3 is TGTGCCAGCCGGGGGAACGAGCAGTACTTC. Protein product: CASRGNEQYF.

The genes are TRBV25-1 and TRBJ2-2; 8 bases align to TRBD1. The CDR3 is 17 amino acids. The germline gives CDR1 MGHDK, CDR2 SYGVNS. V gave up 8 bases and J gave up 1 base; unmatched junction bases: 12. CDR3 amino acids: CASATSGQGWNTGELFF. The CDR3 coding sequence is TGTGCCAGCGCCACAAGTGGACAGGGATGGAACACCGGGGAGCTGTTTTTT.

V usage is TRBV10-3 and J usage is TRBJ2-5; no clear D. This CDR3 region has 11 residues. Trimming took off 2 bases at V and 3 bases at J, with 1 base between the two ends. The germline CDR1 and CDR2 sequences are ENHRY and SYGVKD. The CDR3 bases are TGTGCCATCAGTGAGGAAGAGACCCAGTACTTC. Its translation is CAISEEETQYF.

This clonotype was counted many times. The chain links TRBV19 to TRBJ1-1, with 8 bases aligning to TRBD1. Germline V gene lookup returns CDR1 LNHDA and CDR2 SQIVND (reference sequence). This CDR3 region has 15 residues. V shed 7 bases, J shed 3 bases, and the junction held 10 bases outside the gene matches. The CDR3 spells CASNGRGHEDTEAFF. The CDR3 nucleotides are TGTGCCAGTAACGGCAGGGGGCATGAGGACACTGAAGCTTTCTTT.